The rows below give T cell receptor beta chains drawn from one sample of a study of cytomegalovirus exposure and HLA in healthy donors. TCRdb keeps only in-frame clones here, not all; method: immunoSEQ multiplex PCR. This sample has about 130,000 clones, with around 73% found just once. Sequences were obtained from PBMCs. These receptors all come from a female donor in good health and CMV-seronegative. Both conserved end residues are part of each CDR3. The D gene is left open where the match is weak.

d_gene: TRBD1; v_gene: TRBV27; j_gene: TRBJ1-5; CDR3nt: TGTGCCAGCAGTTTAAAAGGGGGACAGGGCAATCAGCCCCAGCATTTT; CDR3aa: CASSLKGGQGNQPQHF
d_gene: NA; v_gene: TRBV11-2; j_gene: TRBJ2-7; CDR3nt: TGTGCCAGCAGCTTACGGGGCTACGAGCAGTACTTC; CDR3aa: CASSLRGYEQYF
d_gene: TRBD2; v_gene: TRBV28; j_gene: TRBJ2-1; CDR3nt: TGTGCCAGCAGACTCCGAGGTAGCGGGAGCCACAATGAGCAGTTCTTC; CDR3aa: CASRLRGSGSHNEQFF
d_gene: NA; v_gene: TRBV9; j_gene: TRBJ1-5; CDR3nt: TGTGCCAGCAGCGTAGAGGGGGGGGATCAGCCCCAGCATTTT; CDR3aa: CASSVEGGDQPQHF
d_gene: TRBD2; v_gene: TRBV7-7; j_gene: TRBJ2-1; CDR3nt: TGTGCTAGCAGCTTAGGGGCTAGCGGGAGGGTAGACAATGAGCAGTTCTTC; CDR3aa: CASSLGASGRVDNEQFF
d_gene: NA; v_gene: TRBV30; j_gene: TRBJ2-1; CDR3nt: TGTGCCTGGGCCCGGACTCGGAATGAGCAGTTCTTC; CDR3aa: CAWARTRNEQFF
d_gene: TRBD1; v_gene: TRBV28; j_gene: TRBJ1-5; CDR3nt: TGTGCCAGCAGTCTTACCCACACAGGGGCTCAGCCCCAGCATTTT; CDR3aa: CASSLTHTGAQPQHF
d_gene: TRBD2; v_gene: TRBV15; j_gene: TRBJ2-7; CDR3nt: TGTGCCACCAGCAGGTACGGGACTAGCAGCTACGAGCAGTACTTC; CDR3aa: CATSRYGTSSYEQYF
d_gene: TRBD1; v_gene: TRBV28; j_gene: TRBJ1-2; CDR3nt: TGTGCCAGCCAACGTACCCCAGACAGGGGCCGCGGCTACACCTTC; CDR3aa: CASQRTPDRGRGYTF
d_gene: TRBD1; v_gene: TRBV4-2; j_gene: TRBJ1-2; CDR3nt: TGTGCCAGCAGCCAGTTCGACAGGGTTTTGGGAGGCTACACCTTC; CDR3aa: CASSQFDRVLGGYTF